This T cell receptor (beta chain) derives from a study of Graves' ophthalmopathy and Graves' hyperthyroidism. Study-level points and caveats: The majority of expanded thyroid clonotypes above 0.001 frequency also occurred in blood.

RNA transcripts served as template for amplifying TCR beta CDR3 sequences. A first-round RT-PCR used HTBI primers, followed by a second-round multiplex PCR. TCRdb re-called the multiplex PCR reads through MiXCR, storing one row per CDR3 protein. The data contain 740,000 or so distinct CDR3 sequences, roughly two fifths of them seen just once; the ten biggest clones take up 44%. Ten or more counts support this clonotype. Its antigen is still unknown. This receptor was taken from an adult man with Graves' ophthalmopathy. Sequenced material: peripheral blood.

The CDR3 region is CASSPDGRRPFTLHF. CDR3 sequence (DNA): TGTGCCAGCAGTCCGGACGGTAGACGGCCCTTCACCCTCCACTTT. The chain uses TRBV6-1 and TRBJ1-6; D uncertain. V was trimmed by 5 bases and J by 14 bases, leaving 22 bases between them. Per the germline V gene, CDR1 is MNHNS and CDR2 is SASEGT. The CDR3 covers 15 residues.